Sequencing of this T cell receptor (beta chain) was carried out in a study of graft-versus-host responses after intestinal transplantation. Study summary: Anti-thymocyte globulin induction was given to all recipients, followed by tacrolimus and steroids for roughly 3 years.

General observations from the study: Patients who carried graft-donor T cell macrochimerism also had high graft-versus-host to host-versus-graft clonal ratios in their allografts.

This CDR3 comprises 15 residues. Germline V gene lookup returns CDR1 SEHNR and CDR2 FQNEAQ (reference sequence). The trim removed 2 bases at V and 2 bases at J, leaving 2 bases unmatched. Profiling relied on immunoSEQ multiplex PCR, and the TCRdb table lists in-frame clones only, not all of them. The top ten clones hold approximately 3.6% of a sample with 15,000 to 20,000 clones, 83% of them seen once. Concerning this clone: Its antigen is undetermined.

The graft tissue was processed, and this released both intraepithelial and lamina propria lymphocytes. This sequence joins TRBV7-9 and TRBJ1-4; 7 bases align to TRBD1. The TCR originated in a human patient who received an intestinal transplant, so some T cells may come from the graft donor. The specimen was ileum tissue, collected about 80 weeks after intestinal transplantation. The CDR3 sequence is CASSLPRGTNEKLFF. Here the CDR3 DNA reads TGTGCCAGCAGCTTACCCAGGGGGACTAATGAAAAACTGTTTTTT. The whole variable domain, filled in from reference TRBV7-9 and TRBJ1-4, reads DTGVSQNPRHKITKRGQNVTFRCDPISEHNRLYWYRQTLGQGPEFLTYFQNEAQLEKSRLLSDRFSAERPKGSFSTLEIQRTEQGDSAMYLCASSLPRGTNEKLFFGSGTQLSVL.